The clone carrying this T cell receptor beta chain occurred many times. The target antigen is unknown. This specimen belongs to a study of T cells in Graves' hyperthyroidism and ophthalmopathy. Clinical symptoms, serum thyroxine, TRAb, thyroid ultrasound and orbital computed tomography informed diagnoses. RNA transcripts yielded amplified TCR beta CDR3 regions. The primer set for the first-round RT-PCR of the TCR CDR3 was HTBI. Each CDR3 protein is one row after TCRdb ran MiXCR on the multiplex PCR reads. This table holds around 570,000 distinct CDR3 sequences, 15% to 20% found once. The CDR3 is 15 amino acids. The V gene end was trimmed by 3 bases and the J gene end by 4 bases; junction bases not matched to a gene: 8. Germline CDR1 reads LGHDT; CDR2 reads YNNKEL (reference sequence). Findings and caveats of the study: A model of 13 V-J pairs discriminated ophthalmopathy from stable hyperthyroidism. Blood also contained most expanded thyroid clonotypes above 0.001.

What was sequenced was blood. The TCR was taken from a man aged 35-49 years with Graves' ophthalmopathy. The chain has TRBV3-1 and TRBJ1-2; 7 bases align to TRBD1. This chain's CDR3 is CASSQGDREGYGYTF. The CDR3 coding sequence is TGTGCCAGCAGCCAGGGAGACAGGGAGGGCTATGGCTACACCTTC.